These T cell receptor beta chains were read from a single sample in a study of response to subunit inactivated influenza vaccine. TCRdb reprocessed the RT-PCR reads via MiXCR and lists one record per CDR3 protein. This table holds around 480,000 distinct CDR3 sequences, 16% found once. Specimen: CD4+ T cells sorted from PBMCs, collected roughly 24 months after vaccination. These receptors were collected from a man aged 50-75 years who received an inactivated influenza vaccine. Both conserved end residues are part of each CDR3. Each record gives: V gene, clone size, D gene, J gene, CDR3 length, CDR3 protein, CDR3 DNA. A D gene is named only where the DNA matches it firmly. Not all rows give a size; the values are once, few, many and, for expanded clones, a class.

>TRBV5-1|NA|NA|TRBJ2-2|16
CASSSPGATNSGELFF
TGCGCCAGCAGCTCACCCGGGGCAACGAATTCCGGGGAGCTGTTTTTT
>TRBV20-1|many|TRBD1|TRBJ2-1|15
CSARAGGLPYNEQFF
TGCAGTGCTAGGGCAGGGGGCCTCCCCTACAATGAGCAGTTCTTC
>TRBV20-1|NA|TRBD1|TRBJ2-4|14
CSARARQGKNIQYF
TGCAGTGCTAGAGCGAGACAGGGAAAAAACATTCAGTACTTC
>TRBV6-1|NA|TRBD1|TRBJ1-2|14
CASSPDRVSSGYTF
TGTGCCAGCAGTCCTGACAGGGTATCTTCTGGCTACACCTTC
>TRBV12-3/TRBV12-4|NA|NA|TRBJ2-3|14
CASTLGGSTDTQYF
TGTGCCAGCACCCTCGGGGGAAGCACAGATACGCAGTATTTT
>TRBV29-1|few|NA|TRBJ1-3|12
CSATFSGNTIYF
TGCAGCGCAACCTTCTCTGGAAACACCATATATTTT
>TRBV12-3/TRBV12-4|NA|NA|TRBJ2-1|14
CASETGTQYNEQFF
TGTGCCAGTGAAACCGGGACGCAGTACAATGAGCAGTTCTTC
>TRBV20-1|NA|NA|TRBJ2-4|12
CSASPQLNIQYF
TGCAGTGCTAGCCCACAGTTAAACATTCAGTACTTC
>TRBV28|few|NA|TRBJ2-5|16
CASRNPGSGWSETQYF
TGTGCCAGCAGAAATCCAGGGTCAGGGTGGTCAGAGACCCAGTACTTC
>TRBV12-3/TRBV12-4|NA|NA|TRBJ2-7|14
CASRPGQEAYEQYF
TGTGCCAGCAGGCCGGGGCAGGAGGCCTACGAGCAGTACTTC
>TRBV4-3|many|NA|TRBJ2-3|14
CASSQAHHTDTQYF
TGCGCCAGCAGCCAAGCCCATCACACAGATACGCAGTATTTT
>TRBV3-1|NA|NA|TRBJ2-7|15
CASSPPGTTIYEQYF
TGTGCCAGCAGCCCTCCGGGGACAACGATCTACGAGCAGTACTTC
>TRBV29-1|NA|NA|TRBJ2-1|16
CSVKSVVPTSYNEQFF
TGCAGCGTCAAATCCGTTGTCCCTACCTCCTACAATGAGCAGTTCTTC
>TRBV14|NA|NA|TRBJ2-3|16
CASSHYSGRESDTQYF
TGTGCCAGCAGCCACTATTCGGGACGGGAAAGCGATACGCAGTATTTT
>TRBV5-4|once|NA|TRBJ1-4|14
CASSSWGGREKLFF
TGTGCCAGCAGCTCCTGGGGCGGGAGGGAAAAACTGTTTTTT
>TRBV4-3|NA|NA|TRBJ2-3|14
CASSQLASTDTQYF
TGCGCCAGCAGCCAACTAGCTAGCACAGATACGCAGTATTTT
>TRBV7-9|few|NA|TRBJ1-3|16
CASSFQGRRSGNTIYF
TGTGCCAGCAGCTTTCAGGGACGTCGCTCTGGAAACACCATATATTTT
>TRBV5-5|NA|NA|TRBJ2-7|14
CASSLGSPTGEQYF
TGTGCCAGCAGCTTGGGCAGTCCCACGGGGGAGCAGTACTTC
>TRBV20-1|many|TRBD1|TRBJ1-1|13
CSAPGQVNTEAFF
TGCAGTGCCCCGGGACAGGTAAACACTGAAGCTTTCTTT
>TRBV20-1|NA|TRBD2|TRBJ2-1|17
CSARVYRGGSSYNEQFF
TGCAGTGCTAGAGTTTACCGGGGCGGGAGCTCCTACAATGAGCAGTTCTTC
>TRBV18|NA|TRBD1|TRBJ1-1|15
CAGSPLRGQGTEAFF
TGTGCCGGCTCACCATTGAGGGGGCAGGGCACTGAAGCTTTCTTT
>TRBV11-2|few|NA|TRBJ2-2|15
CASSLGGLGAGELFF
TGTGCCAGCAGCTTAGGGGGGCTTGGGGCCGGGGAGCTGTTTTTT
>TRBV5-1|NA|NA|TRBJ2-2|14
CASSFDKNTGELFF
TGCGCCAGCAGCTTCGACAAAAACACCGGGGAGCTGTTTTTT
>TRBV6-2/TRBV6-3|few|NA|TRBJ2-1|15
CASRGGGGSYNEQFF
TGTGCCAGCAGAGGGGGGGGAGGTTCCTACAATGAGCAGTTCTTC
>TRBV7-9|many|NA|TRBJ2-1|13
CASSLGQWNEQFF
TGTGCCAGCAGCTTAGGGCAGTGGAATGAGCAGTTCTTC
>TRBV6-2/TRBV6-3|few|NA|TRBJ2-7|13
CASSYSSSYEQYF
TGTGCCAGCAGTTACTCGAGCTCCTACGAGCAGTACTTC
>TRBV29-1|NA|TRBD2|TRBJ2-1|13
CSVTKGGFNEQFF
TGCAGCGTTACCAAGGGAGGGTTCAATGAGCAGTTCTTC
>TRBV7-2|NA|TRBD1|TRBJ2-7|16
CASSLAGTGKGYEQYF
TGTGCCAGCAGCTTAGCCGGGACAGGGAAGGGGTACGAGCAGTACTTC
>TRBV4-1|NA|NA|TRBJ2-3|15
CASRFRLPSTDTQYF
TGCGCCAGCAGATTCAGGCTTCCTAGCACAGATACGCAGTATTTT
>TRBV12-3/TRBV12-4|few|NA|TRBJ1-6|14
CASSLDQINSPLHF
TGTGCCAGCAGTTTAGATCAAATCAATTCACCCCTCCACTTT
>TRBV9|few|NA|TRBJ1-6|16
CASSVLDRDDNSPLHF
TGTGCCAGCAGCGTTCTCGACAGAGACGATAATTCACCCCTCCACTTT
>TRBV2|NA|TRBD2|TRBJ2-7|15
CASRGGRAAYYEQYF
TGTGCCAGCAGGGGCGGGAGGGCCGCTTACTACGAGCAGTACTTC
>TRBV10-1|NA|NA|TRBJ1-1|17
CASRATMIQGGSTEAFF
TGCGCCAGCAGGGCCACTATGATTCAGGGTGGGAGCACTGAAGCTTTCTTT
>TRBV6-2/TRBV6-3|NA|TRBD1|TRBJ2-4|12
CASSTGVNIQYF
TGTGCCAGCAGCACAGGGGTTAACATTCAGTACTTC
>TRBV5-5|few|NA|TRBJ2-2|14
CASSLSATDGELFF
TGTGCCAGCAGCTTGTCAGCCACGGACGGGGAGCTGTTTTTT
>TRBV5-5|NA|TRBD2|TRBJ2-2|17
CASSLGPTSVNTGELFF
TGTGCCAGCAGCTTGGGCCCGACTAGCGTGAACACCGGGGAGCTGTTTTTT
>TRBV12-3/TRBV12-4|NA|NA|TRBJ2-1|15
CASSRQEGSYNEQFF
TGTGCCAGCAGCAGACAGGAGGGTTCCTACAATGAGCAGTTCTTC
>TRBV7-9|NA|NA|TRBJ2-5|11
CASSFEGTQYF
TGTGCCAGCAGCTTTGAGGGGACCCAGTACTTC
>TRBV29-1|few|TRBD1|TRBJ2-7|14
CSVLGQGSRYEQYF
TGCAGCGTCCTGGGACAGGGTAGTAGGTACGAGCAGTACTTC
>TRBV4-3|few|NA|TRBJ2-1|13
CASSPRPYNEQFF
TGCGCCAGCAGCCCAAGACCCTACAATGAGCAGTTCTTC
>TRBV13|NA|NA|TRBJ2-7|17
CASSSTGLALRTYEQYF
TGTGCCAGCAGCTCCACCGGGCTAGCGCTGAGAACCTACGAGCAGTACTTC
>TRBV29-1|few|TRBD1|TRBJ2-5|15
CSAMAGTGTQETQYF
TGCAGCGCGATGGCCGGGACAGGGACGCAAGAGACCCAGTACTTC
>TRBV12-3/TRBV12-4|NA|TRBD1|TRBJ1-4|16
CASSSRQGRANEKLFF
TGTGCCAGCAGTTCGCGACAGGGGCGGGCTAATGAAAAACTGTTTTTT
>TRBV11-1|few|TRBD1|TRBJ2-1|14
CASSLRTGGTEQFF
TGTGCCAGCAGCTTAAGGACAGGGGGCACTGAGCAGTTCTTC
>TRBV5-1|NA|NA|TRBJ2-5|13
CASSLDTLQTQYF
TGCGCCAGCAGCTTGGATACCTTGCAGACCCAGTACTTC
>TRBV7-2|NA|TRBD2|TRBJ2-3|13
CASSSNSGSAQYF
TGTGCCAGCAGCAGCAATAGCGGGAGCGCGCAGTATTTT
>TRBV15|few|TRBD1|TRBJ2-7|15
CATSRPGQGIYEQYF
TGTGCCACCAGCAGACCGGGACAGGGGATTTACGAGCAGTACTTC